This TCR beta chain was identified in a study of blood T cell repertoires in COVID-19 (dated by TCRdb to 2019 to 2021). At the level of the whole study: Samples from collaborators originated in the United States, Italy and Spain and spanned both the acute and convalescent phases of COVID-19. The prospective study material was composed of cDNA or gDNA derived from T cells, B-cell-depleted T cells, or PBMCs. The dataset comprised deeply sampled blood TCRbeta repertoires from subjects exposed to, actively infected with, or recovered from COVID-19. The repertoires were released in a freely available public database intended as a resource for research on the immune response to SARS-CoV-2. Samples were obtained from the ongoing ImmuneRACE study (first 160 participants) and from 1,254 subjects provided by 6 global collaborators. A de-identified subject ID, COVID-19 status, age in years and sex were almost always included in the sample metadata. Where available, HLA class I and class II types were obtained from metadata supplied by the sample provider rather than from assay-based typing.

Samples from volunteer blood donors who had recovered from COVID-19 were contributed by a second Seattle source. Collaborating institutions collected whole blood in K2EDTA tubes following their own protocols. Collaborator samples were shipped for TCRbeta analysis as frozen whole blood, isolated PBMCs, or DNA extracted from either sample type. On this clone itself: Its recognized antigen is unknown. One base away there is no much larger clone; base qualities are not given.

TCRbeta CDR3 regions were amplified from genomic DNA using the immunoSEQ Assay, a bias-controlled multiplex PCR. The original pipeline was this. Within the assay, amplification of reference gene primers was used to estimate how many nucleated cells each sample contained. To quantify the absolute abundance of each unique TCRbeta CDR3 rearrangement, sequence reads were collapsed and filtered. For each sample, productive Simpson clonality was calculated as the square root of Simpson's diversity index over productive rearrangements. TCRdb obtained this table from immuneACCESS and retained in-frame rearrangements with V and J assigned. These tables miss some clones; where compared with another copy, unresolved V genes account for less than half of the shortfall, and the remainder is unexplained. That table gives V, J and clone size, and the DNA gave D and trimming. This sample has about 280,000 clones in its table, and approximately 83% of those were observed once. The ten largest clones represent over 2% of the sample.

The research as a whole found: The amount of clinical and demographic metadata varied by source and participant and was provided uncurated.

The source material was peripheral blood. The source is a young woman who had recovered from COVID-19.

The nucleotide sequence is TGCAGCGTTGCCGGGGTGGGTGGCTACACCTTC. This yields the protein CSVAGVGGYTF. This sequence uses TRBV29-1 and TRBJ1-2, with no D gene named confidently. In the germline V gene, CDR1 corresponds to SQVTM and CDR2 to ANQGSEA. The CDR3 runs 11 amino acids, cysteine and phenylalanine included. Only CDR3 DNA remains: 33 bases, in frame from the first base. V is pared back by 4 bases and J by 7 bases, with 10 bases lying between the germline termini.